The clone carrying this T cell receptor (beta chain) was seen only once. There were no recent acute infections or vaccinations among the donors, who were healthy HIV-negative adults. The data were obtained in a study of shared clonotypes between healthy human individuals. The assay was run at deep level. Authors' data handling: Junction-only immunoSEQ data arrived without quality scores, meaning filtering differed. The data were produced by immunoSEQ multiplex PCR, yet TCRdb's version contains in-frame clones alone and is incomplete. Clone size and the V and J calls come from that table; the DNA yielded D and trimming. The sample has roughly 1,600,000 clones; just under 99% are singletons. V lost 4 bases to trimming and J lost 5 bases, with 11 bases between them. CDR3 size: 13 residues. CDR1 SGDLS and CDR2 YYNGEE come from the germline V gene.

The receptor was isolated from a man aged 25-40 years in good health. The sequencing sample was made of naive CD4+ T cells sorted from blood. Noted subset: CD45RA+ positively selected. This chain connects TRBV9 to TRBJ2-3; D ambiguous. The CDR3 region has the DNA TGTGCCAGCAGCCCACGGCTGGGAGATACGCAGTATTTT. Protein product: CASSPRLGDTQYF.